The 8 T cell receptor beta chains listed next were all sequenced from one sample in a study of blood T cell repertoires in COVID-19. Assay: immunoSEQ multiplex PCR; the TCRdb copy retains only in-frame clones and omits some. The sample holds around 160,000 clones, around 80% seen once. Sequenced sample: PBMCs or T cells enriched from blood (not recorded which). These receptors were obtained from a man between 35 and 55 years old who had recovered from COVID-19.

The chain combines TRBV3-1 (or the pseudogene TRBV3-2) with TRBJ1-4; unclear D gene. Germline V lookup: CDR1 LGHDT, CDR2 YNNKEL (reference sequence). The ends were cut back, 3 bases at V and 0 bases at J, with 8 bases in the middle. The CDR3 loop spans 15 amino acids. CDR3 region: CASSQGAATNEKLFF. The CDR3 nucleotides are TGTGCCAGCAGCCAGGGAGCTGCAACTAATGAAAAACTGTTTTTT.

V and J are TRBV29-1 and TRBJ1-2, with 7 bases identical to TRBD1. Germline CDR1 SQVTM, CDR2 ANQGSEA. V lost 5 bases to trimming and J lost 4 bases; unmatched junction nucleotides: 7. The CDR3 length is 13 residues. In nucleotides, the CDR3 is TGCAGCGTTCAAGGAGGGGGCTCCTATGGCTACACCTTC. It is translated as CSVQGGGSYGYTF.

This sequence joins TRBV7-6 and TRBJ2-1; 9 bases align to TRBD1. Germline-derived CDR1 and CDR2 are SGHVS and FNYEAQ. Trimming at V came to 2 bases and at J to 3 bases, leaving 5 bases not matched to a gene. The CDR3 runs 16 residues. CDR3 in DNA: TGTGCCAGCAGCTTAACAGGGGGCGCGGGCTACAATGAGCAGTTCTTC. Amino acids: CASSLTGGAGYNEQFF.

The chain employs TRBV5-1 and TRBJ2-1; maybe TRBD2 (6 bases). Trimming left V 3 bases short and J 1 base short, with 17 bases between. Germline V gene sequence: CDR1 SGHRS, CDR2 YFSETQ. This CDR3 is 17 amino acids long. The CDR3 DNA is TGCGCCAGCAGCTCCGGGAGAGGTGGCGCGTCCTACAATGAGCAGTTCTTC. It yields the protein CASSSGRGGASYNEQFF.

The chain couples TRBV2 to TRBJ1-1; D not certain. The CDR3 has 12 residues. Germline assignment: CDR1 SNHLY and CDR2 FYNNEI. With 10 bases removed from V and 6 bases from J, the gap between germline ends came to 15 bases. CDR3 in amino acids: CATTARGPEAFF. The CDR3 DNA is TGTGCCACCACAGCTCGGGGTCCTGAAGCTTTCTTT.

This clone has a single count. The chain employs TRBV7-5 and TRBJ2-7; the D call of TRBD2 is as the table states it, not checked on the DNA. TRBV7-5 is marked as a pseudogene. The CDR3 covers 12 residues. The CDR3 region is CVRSLLSYEQYV. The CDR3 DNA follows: TGTGTCAGAAGCCTACTTTCCTACGAGCAGTACGTC.

CDR3 loop: CASWRTGSLGETQYF. CDR3 sequence (DNA): TGTGCCAGCTGGAGGACAGGGAGTCTGGGGGAGACCCAGTACTTC. The rearrangement uses TRBV6-5 and TRBJ2-5, with 8 bases lining up with TRBD1. The CDR3 is 15 amino acids. The J segment lost 5 bases and the V segment lost 8 bases, leaving 13 bases of the junction unmatched. Germline V gene data show CDR1 as MNHEY and CDR2 as SVGAGI.

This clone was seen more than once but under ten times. The CDR3 nucleotides are TGTGCCAGCAGCCAAGAACTAGCGGGGGGTAGGACAGATACGCAGTATTTT. Amino acid sequence: CASSQELAGGRTDTQYF. This chain links TRBV3-1 (or the pseudogene TRBV3-2) with TRBJ2-3; 12 positions agree with TRBD2. Germline CDR1 LGHDT, CDR2 YNNKEL (reference sequence). After removal of 0 bases from V and 3 bases from J, the junction contained 4 bases not matched to a gene. The length of the CDR3 is 17 residues.